This T cell receptor beta chain was captured in a study of cytomegalovirus exposure and HLA in healthy donors. Points from the study as a whole: Accurate prediction of most subjects' HLA-A and HLA-B alleles from TCR beta sequences was reported. The majority of CMV-associated TCR beta chains were reported as apparently HLA-restricted in a later analysis.

The CDR3 has 14 residues. Germline values: CDR1 GTSNPN, CDR2 SVGIG (reference sequence). The ends were cut back, 2 bases at V and 5 bases at J, with 10 bases in the middle. A word on this clone: What it binds is not known.

With 60 Vbeta and 13 Jbeta primers, the PCR was carried out. Measured with immunoSEQ multiplex PCR; TCRdb has only the in-frame clones, and not every one. The sample holds over 65,000 clones, around 77% seen once. This sequence was found in a man aged 50-59 years in good health and CMV-seronegative. Sequencing input: PBMCs. The chain recombines TRBV30 with TRBJ1-6; D perhaps matches TRBD1 (6 bases). CDR3 in amino acids: CAWSLDSNNSPLHF. The CDR3, as DNA: TGTGCCTGGAGTTTGGACAGTAATAATTCACCCCTCCACTTT.